The clone carrying this T cell receptor beta chain occurred many times. The antigen is unknown. Time point denoted: patch test 1, 2 weeks after DPC sensitization. Regarding treatment: therapeutic diphenylcyclopropenone sensitization with weekly scalp DPC. Someone pulled total RNA out of unfractionated whole blood. This entry is derived from a study of human T cells and chemical hapten exposure. Study at large: Donors were sensitized with 2% DPC on the upper inner arm. Whole-study findings and limits: Once DPC sensitization occurred, TCRs above 1 in 1000 frequency showed no change.

TCRdb used MiXCR to reprocess the RACE reads, holding one entry per CDR3 protein. In the table there are 150,000 to 200,000 distinct CDR3 sequences, 13% to 15% of which are singletons. The CDR3 spans 13 residues. The V end was cut by 3 bases, the J end by 8 bases, with 13 bases between. The sequence came from a woman aged 25 to 39 with alopecia areata. Some clones in this sample may be carry-over from other donors' samples. The sequencing used whole blood, collected in connection with sensitization to the hapten diphenylcyclopropenone (DPC). The chain has TRBV12-3 or TRBV12-4 and TRBJ1-1; D uncertain. The CDR3 is CASSFLGNLEAFF. The DNA of the CDR3 is TGTGCCAGCAGTTTTTTGGGGAATCTCGAAGCTTTCTTT.